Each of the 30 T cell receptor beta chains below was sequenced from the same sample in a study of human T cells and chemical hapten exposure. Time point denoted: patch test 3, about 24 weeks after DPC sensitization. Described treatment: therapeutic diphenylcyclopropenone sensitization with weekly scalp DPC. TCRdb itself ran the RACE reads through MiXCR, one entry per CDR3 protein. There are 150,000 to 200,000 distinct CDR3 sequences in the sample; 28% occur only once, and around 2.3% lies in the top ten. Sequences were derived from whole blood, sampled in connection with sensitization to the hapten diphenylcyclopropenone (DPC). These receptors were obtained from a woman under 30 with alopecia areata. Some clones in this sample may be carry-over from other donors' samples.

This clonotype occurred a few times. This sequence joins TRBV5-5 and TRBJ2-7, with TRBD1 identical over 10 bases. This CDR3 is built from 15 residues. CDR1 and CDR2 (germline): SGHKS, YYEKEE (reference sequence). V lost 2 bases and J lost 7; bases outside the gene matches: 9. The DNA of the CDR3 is TGTGCCAGCAGCTTACCGGGACAGGGGTTAATGGAGCAGTACTTC. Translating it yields CASSLPGQGLMEQYF.

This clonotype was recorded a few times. The CDR3 loop reads CASSLGGPLTDTQYF. CDR3 nucleotides: TGTGCCAGCAGTTTGGGCGGACCACTCACAGATACGCAGTATTTT. The chain links TRBV12-3 or TRBV12-4 to TRBJ2-3; D gene ambiguous. Trimming stripped 3 bases from V and 2 bases from J, with 12 bases between. This CDR3 region has 15 residues.

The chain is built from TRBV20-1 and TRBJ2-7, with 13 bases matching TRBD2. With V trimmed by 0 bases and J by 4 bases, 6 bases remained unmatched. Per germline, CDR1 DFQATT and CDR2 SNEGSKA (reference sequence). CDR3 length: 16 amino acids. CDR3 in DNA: TGCAGTGCTAGAGATCTCAAGGGACTAGCGGGATACGAGCAGTACTTC. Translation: CSARDLKGLAGYEQYF.

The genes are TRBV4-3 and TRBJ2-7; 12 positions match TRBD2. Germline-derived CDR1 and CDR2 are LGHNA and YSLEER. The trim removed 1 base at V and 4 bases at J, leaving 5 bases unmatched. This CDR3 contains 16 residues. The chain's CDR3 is CASSQVRLAGDYEQYF. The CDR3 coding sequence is TGCGCCAGCAGCCAAGTACGACTAGCGGGAGATTACGAGCAGTACTTC.

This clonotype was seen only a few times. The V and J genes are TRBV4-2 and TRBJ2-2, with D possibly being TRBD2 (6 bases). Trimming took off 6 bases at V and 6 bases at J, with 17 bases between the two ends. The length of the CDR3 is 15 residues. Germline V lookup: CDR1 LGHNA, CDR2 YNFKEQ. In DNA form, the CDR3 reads TGTGCCAGCAGATTTACCGCGGGGATCGCCGGGGAGCTGTTTTTT. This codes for CASRFTAGIAGELFF.

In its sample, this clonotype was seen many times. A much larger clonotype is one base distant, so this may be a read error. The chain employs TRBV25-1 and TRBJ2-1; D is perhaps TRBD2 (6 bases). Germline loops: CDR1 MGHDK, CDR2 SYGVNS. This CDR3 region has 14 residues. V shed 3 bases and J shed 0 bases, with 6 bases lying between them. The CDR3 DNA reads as TGTGCCAGCAGTGACGGGGGCTCCTACAATGAGCAGTTCTTC. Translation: CASSDGGSYNEQFF. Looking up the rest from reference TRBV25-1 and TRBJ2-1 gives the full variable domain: EADIYQTPRYLVIGTGKKITLECSQTMGHDKMYWYQQDPGMELHLIHYSYGVNSTEKGDLSSESTVSRIRTEHFPLTLESARPSHTSQYLCASSDGGSYNEQFFGPGTRLTVL.

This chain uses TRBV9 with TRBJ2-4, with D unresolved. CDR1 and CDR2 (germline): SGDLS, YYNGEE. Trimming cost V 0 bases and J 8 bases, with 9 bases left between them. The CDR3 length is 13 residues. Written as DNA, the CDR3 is TGTGCCAGCAGCGTAGGTGGATTCGACATTCAGTACTTC. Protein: CASSVGGFDIQYF.

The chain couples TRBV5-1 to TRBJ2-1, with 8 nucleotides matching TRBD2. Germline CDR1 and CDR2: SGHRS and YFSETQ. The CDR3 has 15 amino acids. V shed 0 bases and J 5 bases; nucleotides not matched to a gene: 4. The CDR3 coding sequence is TGCGCCAGCAGCTTGGTCTTAGCGGGAAACAATGAGCAGTTCTTC. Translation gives CASSLVLAGNNEQFF.

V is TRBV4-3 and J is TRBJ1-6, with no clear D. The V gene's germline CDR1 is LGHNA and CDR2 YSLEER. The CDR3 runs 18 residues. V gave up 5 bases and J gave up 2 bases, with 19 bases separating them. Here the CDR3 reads CASSDTLVTPTYNSPLHF. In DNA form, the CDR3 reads TGCGCCAGCAGCGACACATTGGTCACACCGACCTATAATTCACCCCTCCACTTT.

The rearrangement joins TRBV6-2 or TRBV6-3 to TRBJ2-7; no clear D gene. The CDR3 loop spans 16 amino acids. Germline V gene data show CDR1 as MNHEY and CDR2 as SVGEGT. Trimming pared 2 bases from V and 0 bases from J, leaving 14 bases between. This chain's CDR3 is CASSYTLKVSSYEQYF. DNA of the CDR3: TGTGCCAGCAGTTACACCCTGAAAGTGAGCTCCTACGAGCAGTACTTC.

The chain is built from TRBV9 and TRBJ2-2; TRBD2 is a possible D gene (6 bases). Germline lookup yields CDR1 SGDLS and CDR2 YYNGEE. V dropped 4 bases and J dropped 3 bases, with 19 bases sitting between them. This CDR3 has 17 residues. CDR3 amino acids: CASSPLGLSTDTGELFF. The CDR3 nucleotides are TGTGCCAGCAGCCCCCTGGGACTCTCGACGGACACCGGGGAGCTGTTTTTT.

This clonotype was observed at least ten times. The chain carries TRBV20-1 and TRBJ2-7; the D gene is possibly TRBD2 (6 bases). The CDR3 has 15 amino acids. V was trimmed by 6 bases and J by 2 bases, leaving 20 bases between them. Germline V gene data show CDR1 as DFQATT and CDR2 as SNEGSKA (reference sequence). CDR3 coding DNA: TGCAGTGCCCTCTCGGGGGACGGGGCGGCCTACGAGCAGTACTTC. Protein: CSALSGDGAAYEQYF.

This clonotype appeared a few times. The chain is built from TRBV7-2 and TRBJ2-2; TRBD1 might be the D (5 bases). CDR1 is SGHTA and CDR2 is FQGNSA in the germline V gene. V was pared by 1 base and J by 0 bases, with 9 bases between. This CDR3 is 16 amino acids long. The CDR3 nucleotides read TGTGCCAGCAGCTTAGAGGGGCATACGAACACCGGGGAGCTGTTTTTT. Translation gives CASSLEGHTNTGELFF.

Written as DNA, the CDR3 is TGCAGTGCTAGCCCTCTAGCGGACACAGATACGCAGTATTTT. It translates to CSASPLADTDTQYF. The chain links TRBV20-1 to TRBJ2-3, with TRBD2 identical over 7 bases. The CDR3 totals 14 residues. V shed 3 bases and J 2 bases; nucleotides not matched to a gene: 5. Germline loops: CDR1 DFQATT, CDR2 SNEGSKA (reference sequence).

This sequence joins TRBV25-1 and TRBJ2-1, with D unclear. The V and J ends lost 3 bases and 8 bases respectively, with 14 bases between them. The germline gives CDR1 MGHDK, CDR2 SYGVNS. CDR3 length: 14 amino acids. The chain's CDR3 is CASSEAGKFDEQFF. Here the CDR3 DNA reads TGTGCCAGCAGTGAGGCAGGAAAATTCGATGAGCAGTTCTTC.

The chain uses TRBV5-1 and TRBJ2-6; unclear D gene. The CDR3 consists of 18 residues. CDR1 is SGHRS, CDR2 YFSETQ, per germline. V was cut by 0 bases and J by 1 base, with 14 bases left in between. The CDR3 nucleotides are TGCGCCAGCAGCTTGGGACTCCTCGGGTCATCTGGGGCCAACGTCCTGACTTTC. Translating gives CASSLGLLGSSGANVLTF.

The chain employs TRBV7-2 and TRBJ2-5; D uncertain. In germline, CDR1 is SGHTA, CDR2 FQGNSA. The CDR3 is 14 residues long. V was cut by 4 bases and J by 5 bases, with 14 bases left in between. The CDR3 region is CASSSPRGLETQYF. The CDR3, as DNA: TGTGCCAGCAGCTCCCCCCGTGGGTTGGAGACCCAGTACTTC.

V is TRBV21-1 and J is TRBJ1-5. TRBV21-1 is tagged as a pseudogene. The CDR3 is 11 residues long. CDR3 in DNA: TGTGCCAGCAGCAAGGGAAGTCCCCAGCATTTT. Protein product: CASSKGSPQHF.

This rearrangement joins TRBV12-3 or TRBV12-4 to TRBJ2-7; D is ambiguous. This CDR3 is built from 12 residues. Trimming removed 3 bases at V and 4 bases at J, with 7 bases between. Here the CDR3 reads CASSFRFYEQYF. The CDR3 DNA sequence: TGTGCCAGCAGTTTTAGGTTTTACGAGCAGTACTTC.

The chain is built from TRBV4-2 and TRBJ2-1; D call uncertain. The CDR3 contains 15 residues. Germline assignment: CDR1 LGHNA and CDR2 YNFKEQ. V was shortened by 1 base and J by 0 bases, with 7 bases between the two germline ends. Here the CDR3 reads CASSQASVSYNEQFF. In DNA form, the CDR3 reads TGTGCCAGCAGCCAAGCGAGCGTCTCCTACAATGAGCAGTTCTTC.

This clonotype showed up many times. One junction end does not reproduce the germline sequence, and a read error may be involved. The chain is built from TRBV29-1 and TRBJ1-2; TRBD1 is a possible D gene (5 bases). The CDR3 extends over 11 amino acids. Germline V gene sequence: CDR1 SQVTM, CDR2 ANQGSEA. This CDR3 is CSVGDRDPLGF. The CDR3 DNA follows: TGCAGCGTTGGGGACCGGGACCCACTCGGCTTC.

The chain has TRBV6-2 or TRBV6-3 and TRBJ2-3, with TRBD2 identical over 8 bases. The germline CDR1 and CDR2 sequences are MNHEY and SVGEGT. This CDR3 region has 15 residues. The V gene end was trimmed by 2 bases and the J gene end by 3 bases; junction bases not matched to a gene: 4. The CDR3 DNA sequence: TGTGCCAGCAGTTACGCTGCGGGAGGAACAGATACGCAGTATTTT. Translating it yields CASSYAAGGTDTQYF.

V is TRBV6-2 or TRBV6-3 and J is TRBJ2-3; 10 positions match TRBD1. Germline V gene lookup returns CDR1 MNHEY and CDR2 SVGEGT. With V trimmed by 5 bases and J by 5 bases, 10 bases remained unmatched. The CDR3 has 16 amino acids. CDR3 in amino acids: CASSPLGTGVQDTQYF. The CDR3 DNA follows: TGTGCCAGCAGTCCCCTGGGGACAGGGGTTCAAGATACGCAGTATTTT.

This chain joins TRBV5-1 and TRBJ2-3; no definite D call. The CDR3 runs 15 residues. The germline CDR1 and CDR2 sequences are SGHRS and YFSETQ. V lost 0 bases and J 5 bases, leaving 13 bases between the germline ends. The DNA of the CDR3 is TGCGCCAGCAGCTTGGTGGCAGCCCCTCAAGATACGCAGTATTTT. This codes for CASSLVAAPQDTQYF. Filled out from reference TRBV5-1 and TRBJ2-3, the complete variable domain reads KAGVTQTPRYLIKTRGQQVTLSCSPISGHRSVSWYQQTPGQGLQFLFEYFSETQRNKGNFPGRFSGRQFSNSRSEMNVSTLELGDSALYLCASSLVAAPQDTQYFGPGTRLTVL.

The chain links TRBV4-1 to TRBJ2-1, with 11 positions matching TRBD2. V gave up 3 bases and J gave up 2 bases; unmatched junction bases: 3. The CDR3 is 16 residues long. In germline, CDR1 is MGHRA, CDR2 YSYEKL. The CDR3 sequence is CASSQGLAATYNEQFF. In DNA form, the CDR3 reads TGCGCCAGCAGCCAGGGACTAGCGGCCACCTACAATGAGCAGTTCTTC.

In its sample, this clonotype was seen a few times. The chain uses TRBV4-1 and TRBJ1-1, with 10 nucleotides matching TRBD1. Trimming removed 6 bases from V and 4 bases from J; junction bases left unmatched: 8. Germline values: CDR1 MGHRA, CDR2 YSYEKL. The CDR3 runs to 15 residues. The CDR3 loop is CASSLQGQGSTEAFF. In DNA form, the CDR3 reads TGCGCCAGCAGTCTTCAGGGACAGGGGAGCACTGAAGCTTTCTTT.

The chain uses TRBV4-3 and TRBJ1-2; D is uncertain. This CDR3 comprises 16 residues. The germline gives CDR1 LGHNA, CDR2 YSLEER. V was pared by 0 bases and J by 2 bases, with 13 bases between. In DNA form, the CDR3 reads TGCGCCAGCAGCCAAGATCCAACGAGGGCAAACTATGGCTACACCTTC. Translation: CASSQDPTRANYGYTF.

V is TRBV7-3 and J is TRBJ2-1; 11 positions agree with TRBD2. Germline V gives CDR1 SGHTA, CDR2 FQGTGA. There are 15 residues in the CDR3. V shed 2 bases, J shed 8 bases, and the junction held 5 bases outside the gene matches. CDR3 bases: TGTGCCAGCAGCTTAGGCACTAGCGGGAGACATGAGCAGTTCTTC. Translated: CASSLGTSGRHEQFF.

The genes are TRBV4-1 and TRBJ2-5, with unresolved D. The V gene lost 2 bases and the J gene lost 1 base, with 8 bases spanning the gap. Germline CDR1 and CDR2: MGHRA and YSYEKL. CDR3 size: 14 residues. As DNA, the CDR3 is TGCGCCAGCAGCCAAACCCGCTTCCAAGAGACCCAGTACTTC. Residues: CASSQTRFQETQYF.

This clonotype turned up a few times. CDR3 nucleotides: TGTGCCAGCAGCTTCCCCAGGGGTTCCGGCTACACCTTC. Its protein product is CASSFPRGSGYTF. The chain recombines TRBV7-9 with TRBJ1-2, with D tentatively TRBD1 (6 bases). The V gene's germline CDR1 is SEHNR and CDR2 FQNEAQ (reference sequence). Deletions cut 3 bases from V and 8 bases from J, with 13 bases between. The CDR3 spans 13 residues.